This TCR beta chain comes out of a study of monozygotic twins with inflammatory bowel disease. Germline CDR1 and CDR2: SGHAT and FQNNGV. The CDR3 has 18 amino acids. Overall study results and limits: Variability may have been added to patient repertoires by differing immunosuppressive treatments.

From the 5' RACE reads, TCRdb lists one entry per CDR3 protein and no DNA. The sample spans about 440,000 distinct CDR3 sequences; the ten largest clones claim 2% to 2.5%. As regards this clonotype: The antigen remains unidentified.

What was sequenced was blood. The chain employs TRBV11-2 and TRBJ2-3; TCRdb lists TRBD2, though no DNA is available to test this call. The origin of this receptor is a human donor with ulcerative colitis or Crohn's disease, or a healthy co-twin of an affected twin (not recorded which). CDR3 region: CASWASGAYLARTDTQYF.